This T cell receptor (beta chain) was identified in a study of OX40 agonist ivuxolimab in advanced cancers. Turning to the study itself: Three patients responded partially, comprising one with hepatocellular carcinoma and two with cutaneous melanoma.

The protocol was immunoSEQ multiplex PCR, while the TCRdb copy is restricted to in-frame clones and leaves out a portion. Here the sample spans under 70,000 clones, 85% to 90% being singletons. After removal of 6 bases from V and 2 bases from J, the junction contained 8 bases not matched to a gene. The CDR3 totals 15 residues. The germline V gene has CDR1 SGHTA and CDR2 FQGTGA. This clonotype originated in an adult with an advanced solid tumor such as melanoma, head and neck, liver or kidney cancer. The genes are TRBV7-3 and TRBJ2-3, with TRBD1 matching over 7 bases. The material sequenced was CD4+ or CD8+ T cells sorted from blood, taken in a trial of the OX40 agonist ivuxolimab. CDR3 in amino acids: CASSFTGAATDTQYF. CDR3 sequence (DNA): TGTGCCAGCAGTTTCACAGGGGCAGCCACAGATACGCAGTATTTT.